These 29 T cell receptor beta chains share one sample of origin, sequenced in a study of T cells after yellow fever vaccination. TCRdb independently ran MiXCR on the 5' RACE reads; one entry per CDR3 protein. The top ten clones hold 35% to 40% of a sample with roughly 170,000 distinct CDR3 sequences, roughly a tenth of them seen once. The specimen comprised CD8+ T cells sorted from PBMCs, sampled 45 days after the yellow fever booster vaccination. Receptors originate from a man aged 18 to 30 who received the YFV17D yellow fever vaccine.

This clonotype has ten or more counts. The J gene is TRBJ1-5, the V gene TRBV6-6; D is unclear. This CDR3 contains 15 residues. Trimming removed 5 bases at V and 4 bases at J, with 15 bases between. The germline CDR1 and CDR2 sequences are MNHNY and SVGAGI (reference sequence). The CDR3 DNA reads TGTGCCAGCAGTACGACCGGGAATGGGAATCAGCCCCAGCATTTT. The encoded protein is CASSTTGNGNQPQHF.

The CDR3 sequence is CASSQDTGGYNEQFF. The CDR3 coding sequence is TGCGCCAGCAGCCAAGATACGGGGGGATACAATGAGCAGTTCTTC. The chain is built from TRBV4-1 and TRBJ2-1; 7 bases fit TRBD2. This CDR3 has 15 amino acids. V dropped 0 bases and J dropped 4; count of bases not matched to a gene: 3. CDR1 MGHRA and CDR2 YSYEKL come from the germline V gene.

This clonotype has a count of ten or more. The CDR3 sequence is CASSPTLGAPYEQYF. The CDR3, as DNA: TGCGCCAGCAGCCCCACCCTCGGCGCTCCCTACGAGCAGTACTTC. The chain is built from TRBV5-1 and TRBJ2-7; D is unresolved. Germline CDR1 SGHRS, CDR2 YFSETQ. V was pared by 4 bases and J by 2 bases, with 16 bases between. The CDR3 consists of 15 residues.

This clonotype was seen ten or more times. The rearrangement links TRBV9 to TRBJ1-4; tentatively, D is TRBD1 (5 bases). CDR3 length: 13 residues. CDR1 SGDLS and CDR2 YYNGEE come from the germline V gene. The V and J ends lost 5 bases and 7 bases respectively, with 12 bases between them. For the CDR3, the DNA is TGTGCCAGCAGTCAAGACCAGGGTGAAAAACTGTTTTTT. Translation gives CASSQDQGEKLFF. Variable domain in full (rest from reference TRBV9 and TRBJ1-4): DSGVTQTPKHLITATGQRVTLRCSPRSGDLSVYWYQQSLDQGLQFLIQYYNGEERAKGNILERFSAQQFPDLHSELNLSSLELGDSALYFCASSQDQGEKLFFGSGTQLSVL.

The CDR3 here is CAIRDNLGGNQPQHF. The DNA of the CDR3 is TGTGCCATCAGGGATAATCTGGGGGGTAATCAGCCCCAGCATTTT. The rearrangement links TRBV10-3 to TRBJ1-5; D may be TRBD1 (5 bases). The V end lost 6 bases, the J end lost 4 bases, and 16 bases lay between the germline ends. The CDR3 contains 15 residues. Germline V CDR1 and CDR2: ENHRY, SYGVKD.

The V and J genes are TRBV11-2 and TRBJ2-5; unclear D gene. Germline V lookup: CDR1 SGHAT, CDR2 FQNNGV. Trimming cost V 0 bases and J 10 bases, with 15 bases left between them. The CDR3 spans 14 residues. CDR3 in DNA: TGTGCCAGCAGCTTAGAAGGGTGGGTTTGGGACCAGTACTTC. It yields the protein CASSLEGWVWDQYF.

The V and J genes are TRBV10-3 and TRBJ2-1, with 7 bases fitting TRBD2. J gave up 3 bases and V 6 bases, and 2 bases lay outside the gene matches. Germline V gives CDR1 ENHRY, CDR2 SYGVKD. The CDR3 loop spans 13 amino acids. DNA of the CDR3: TGTGCCATCAGCGAGCGGGACTACAATGAGCAGTTCTTC. This encodes CAISERDYNEQFF.

This chain joins TRBV4-1 and TRBJ2-2; D perhaps matches TRBD2 (6 bases). The V gene lost 0 bases and the J gene lost 8 bases, with 10 bases spanning the gap. The germline V gene encodes CDR1 MGHRA and CDR2 YSYEKL. CDR3 length: 14 amino acids. For the CDR3, the DNA is TGCGCCAGCAGCCAAGATTCGGGGGTGGGGGAGCTGTTTTTT. It specifies CASSQDSGVGELFF.

The sample holds a few counts of this clonotype. The chain joins TRBV5-1 to TRBJ2-5; D might be TRBD1 (6 bases). The CDR3 is 15 residues long. V lost 0 bases and J 5 bases, leaving 14 bases between the germline ends. Germline-derived CDR1 and CDR2 are SGHRS and YFSETQ. CDR3 region: CASSLEQGGLETQYF. CDR3 nucleotides: TGCGCCAGCAGCTTGGAACAGGGTGGACTTGAGACCCAGTACTTC.

V gene TRBV7-9 combines with J gene TRBJ1-2; D perhaps matches TRBD1 (5 bases). The CDR3 loop spans 15 amino acids. V dropped 0 bases and J dropped 4 bases, with 12 bases sitting between them. CDR1 and CDR2 from the germline V gene are SEHNR and FQNEAQ (reference sequence). CDR3 sequence: CASSLAGEKIYGYTF. In DNA form, the CDR3 reads TGTGCCAGCAGCTTAGCAGGGGAGAAGATCTATGGCTACACCTTC. Supplemented by reference TRBV7-9 and TRBJ1-2, the full variable domain reads DTGVSQNPRHKITKRGQNVTFRCDPISEHNRLYWYRQTLGQGPEFLTYFQNEAQLEKSRLLSDRFSAERPKGSFSTLEIQRTEQGDSAMYLCASSLAGEKIYGYTFGSGTRLTVV.

The chain links TRBV29-1 to TRBJ2-5; no firm D call. The ends were cut back, 3 bases at V and 4 bases at J, with 12 bases in the middle. The V gene's germline CDR1 is SQVTM and CDR2 ANQGSEA. This CDR3 contains 13 residues. CDR3 loop: CSVEGGPGETQYF. CDR3 coding DNA: TGCAGCGTTGAGGGTGGACCTGGAGAGACCCAGTACTTC.

This clonotype was seen a few times. The chain is built from TRBV6-5 and TRBJ2-7, with no clear D. Germline-derived CDR1 and CDR2 are MNHEY and SVGAGI. V shed 0 bases and J shed 4 bases, with 7 bases lying between them. This CDR3 has 13 amino acids. The CDR3 region has the DNA TGTGCCAGCAGTTACTCGGTTGGATACGAGCAGTACGTC. This codes for CASSYSVGYEQYV.

A note on this clonotype: One base away lies a much larger clone, so this may be a sequencing read error. This chain uses TRBV6-5 with TRBJ2-7; possible D gene TRBD2, 6 bases. The length of the CDR3 is 15 residues. Germline V gives CDR1 MNHEY, CDR2 SVGAGI. The CDR3 DNA reads as TGTGCCAGCAGTTACTCGGGAGGATCCTCCTACGAGCAGCACTTC. Its translation is CASSYSGGSSYEQHF.

J is TRBJ2-1 and V is TRBV7-8, with unresolved D. Germline V CDR1 and CDR2: SGHVS, FQNEAQ. There are 13 residues in the CDR3. Trimming pared 8 bases from V and 2 bases from J, leaving 10 bases between. The CDR3 protein is CASSGPTYNEQFF. The CDR3 DNA reads TGTGCCAGCTCCGGACCGACCTACAATGAGCAGTTCTTC.

The CDR3 here is CASRIPAGELFF. The CDR3 DNA sequence: TGTGCCAGCAGGATCCCCGCCGGGGAGCTGTTTTTT. The chain combines TRBV27 with TRBJ2-2; D not certain. The CDR3 is made up of 12 amino acids. CDR1 MNHEY and CDR2 SMNVEV come from the germline V gene (reference sequence). With 6 bases removed from V and 6 bases from J, the gap between germline ends came to 8 bases.

This clonotype was observed many times. The V and J genes are TRBV7-2 and TRBJ1-2; 10 bases are a match to TRBD1. Trimming cost V 4 bases and J 8 bases; bases outside gene matches: 7. The CDR3 loop spans 14 amino acids. Germline CDR1 and CDR2: SGHTA and FQGNSA. The CDR3 here is CASSWTGGEGGYTF. The CDR3 DNA reads TGTGCCAGCAGCTGGACAGGGGGGGAAGGGGGCTACACCTTC.

The genes are TRBV4-3 and TRBJ1-1, with 7 bases aligning to TRBD1. There are 16 residues in the CDR3. Germline CDR1 LGHNA, CDR2 YSLEER. The V segment lost 0 bases and the J segment 1 base; nucleotides outside the gene matches: 5. CDR3: CASSQDLTGENTEAFF. The CDR3 nucleotides are TGCGCCAGCAGCCAAGATCTAACAGGGGAGAACACTGAAGCTTTCTTT.

The genes are TRBV2 and TRBJ2-1; D is perhaps TRBD1 or TRBD2 (5 bases each). Trimming took 4 bases from V and 4 from J, leaving 11 bases between them. CDR1 SNHLY and CDR2 FYNNEI come from the germline V gene. The CDR3 has 14 residues. CDR3 region: CASSVEGQYNEQFF. The CDR3 bases are TGTGCCAGCAGTGTTGAGGGGCAGTACAATGAGCAGTTCTTC.

This clonotype was seen more than once but under ten times. The genes are TRBV6-2 or TRBV6-3 and TRBJ1-1; D is unclear. Germline lookup yields CDR1 MNHEY and CDR2 SVGEGT. CDR3 length: 15 amino acids. V shed 6 bases and J shed 1 base, with 15 bases lying between them. The CDR3 reads CASSNGRSSNTEAFF. The CDR3 DNA reads TGTGCCAGCAGCAACGGACGGAGCTCGAACACTGAAGCTTTCTTT.

There are a few counts of this clonotype. V usage is TRBV4-2 and J usage is TRBJ1-3; a possible D gene is TRBD1 (5 bases). CDR3 length equals 15 residues. Between the trimmed V and J ends, which lost 0 bases and 3 bases, there was a span of 9 bases. Germline CDR1 is LGHNA and CDR2 is YNFKEQ. The CDR3 here is CASSQEDTYGNTIYF. The CDR3 DNA reads TGTGCCAGCAGCCAAGAGGACACCTATGGAAACACCATATATTTT.

This chain connects TRBV12-3 or TRBV12-4 to TRBJ1-1; no clear D gene. This CDR3 region has 13 residues. Trimming left V 3 bases short and J 6 bases short, with 11 bases between. DNA of the CDR3: TGTGCCAGCAGTTTGACGGTCCGCGCTGAAGCTTTCTTT. It codes for CASSLTVRAEAFF.

This clonotype turned up a few times. The rearrangement joins TRBV6-4 to TRBJ1-4; D call uncertain. This CDR3 contains 13 residues. Germline-derived CDR1 and CDR2 are MRHNA and SNTAGT. The V end was cut by 6 bases, the J end by 7 bases, with 12 bases between. The DNA of the CDR3 is TGTGCCAGCAGAGCAAGCGGGTCTGAAAAACTGTTTTTT. This translates into CASRASGSEKLFF.

This clonotype appeared many times. The rearrangement uses TRBV27 and TRBJ1-2; D is perhaps TRBD1 (5 bases). V lost 3 bases to trimming and J lost 8 bases, with 22 bases between them. CDR3 size: 16 residues. The V gene's germline CDR1 is MNHEY and CDR2 SMNVEV (reference sequence). CDR3 coding DNA: TGTGCCAGCAGTTTGCAGGGCCGGGCCGGGCCTAAAGGCTACACCTTC. Protein product: CASSLQGRAGPKGYTF.

V gene TRBV4-3 combines with J gene TRBJ2-5; a weak D match, TRBD2 (6 bases). Germline V gene lookup returns CDR1 LGHNA and CDR2 YSLEER. The CDR3 runs to 15 residues. Trimming removed 0 bases at V and 3 bases at J, with 11 bases between. In nucleotides, the CDR3 is TGCGCCAGCAGCCAAGATGCGGGGTCAGAAGAGACCCAGTACTTC. As protein: CASSQDAGSEETQYF.

The sample holds a few counts of this clonotype. This chain joins TRBV12-3 or TRBV12-4 and TRBJ1-2, with D unclear. CDR3 length: 12 residues. V lost 1 base, J lost 8 bases, and 8 bases lay in between. In DNA, the CDR3 is TGTGCCAGCAGTTTAGGTCAAAGGGGCTACACCTTC. This encodes CASSLGQRGYTF.

The chain has TRBV6-5 and TRBJ1-1, with D possibly matching TRBD1 (5 bases). Trimming cost V 8 bases and J 0 bases, with 13 bases left between them. Germline lookup yields CDR1 MNHEY and CDR2 SVGAGI. This CDR3 has 14 residues. The CDR3 sequence is CASYTGTVNTEAFF. Here the CDR3 DNA reads TGTGCCAGCTACACCGGGACGGTGAACACTGAAGCTTTCTTT.

This clonotype was counted between two and nine times. This chain uses TRBV12-3 or TRBV12-4 with TRBJ1-1; D gene uncertain. The CDR3 is 12 residues long. Between the trimmed V and J ends, which lost 3 bases and 4 bases, there was a span of 6 bases. CDR3 residues: CASSFLGTEAFF. CDR3 sequence (DNA): TGTGCCAGCAGTTTTTTGGGCACTGAAGCTTTCTTT.

The chain joins TRBV2 to TRBJ2-2; the D is unclear. Germline values: CDR1 SNHLY, CDR2 FYNNEI. The CDR3 spans 14 residues. The ends were cut back, 4 bases at V and 6 bases at J, with 12 bases in the middle. The chain's CDR3 is CASSVRVGSGELFF. CDR3 sequence (DNA): TGTGCCAGCAGTGTAAGGGTTGGGTCCGGGGAGCTGTTTTTT.

This clonotype came up a few times. The rearrangement uses TRBV7-9 and TRBJ2-5; no firm D call. V lost 6 bases to trimming and J lost 5 bases, with 10 bases between them. Germline loops: CDR1 SEHNR, CDR2 FQNEAQ (reference sequence). The CDR3 contains 12 residues. CDR3 sequence (DNA): TGTGCCAGCAGTCCCCCGTGGGAGACCCAGTACTTC. Protein sequence: CASSPPWETQYF.